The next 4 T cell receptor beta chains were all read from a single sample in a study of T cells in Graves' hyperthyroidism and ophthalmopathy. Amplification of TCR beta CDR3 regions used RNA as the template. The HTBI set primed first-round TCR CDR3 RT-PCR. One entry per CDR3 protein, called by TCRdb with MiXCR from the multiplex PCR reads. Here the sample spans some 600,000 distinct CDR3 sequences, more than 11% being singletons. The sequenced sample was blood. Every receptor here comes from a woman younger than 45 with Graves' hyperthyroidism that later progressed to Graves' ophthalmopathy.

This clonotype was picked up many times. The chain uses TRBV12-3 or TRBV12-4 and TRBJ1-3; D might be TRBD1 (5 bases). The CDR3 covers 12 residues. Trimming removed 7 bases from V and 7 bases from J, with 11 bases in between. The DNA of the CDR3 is TGTGCCAGCAACTTCAGGGCGAACACCATATATTTT. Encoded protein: CASNFRANTIYF.

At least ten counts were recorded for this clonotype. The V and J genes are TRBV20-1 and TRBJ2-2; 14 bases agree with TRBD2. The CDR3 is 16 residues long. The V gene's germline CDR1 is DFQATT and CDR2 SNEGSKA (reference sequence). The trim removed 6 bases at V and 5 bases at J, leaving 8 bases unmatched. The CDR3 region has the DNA TGCAGTGCCCCGGGACTAGCGGGAGTTGGAACCGGGGAGCTGTTTTTT. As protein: CSAPGLAGVGTGELFF.

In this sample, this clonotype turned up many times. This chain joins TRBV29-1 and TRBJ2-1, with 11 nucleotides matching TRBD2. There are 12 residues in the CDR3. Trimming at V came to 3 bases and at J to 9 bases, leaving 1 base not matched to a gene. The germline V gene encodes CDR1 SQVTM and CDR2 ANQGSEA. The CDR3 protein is CSVDSGRAEQFF. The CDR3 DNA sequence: TGCAGCGTTGATAGCGGGAGGGCTGAGCAGTTCTTC.

The DNA for the CDR3 is TGTGCCAGCAGCAGTCGCCAGGGGTTTACAGATACGCAGTATTTT. The encoded protein is CASSSRQGFTDTQYF. This chain links TRBV3-1 with TRBJ2-3; TRBD1 might be the D (6 bases). The CDR3 totals 15 residues. The V end was cut by 5 bases, the J end by 3 bases, with 15 bases between. Looked up from germline, CDR1 is LGHDT and CDR2 is YNNKEL (reference sequence).